The clone carrying this TCR beta chain was seen a handful of times. Its antigen remains unknown. Germline assignment: CDR1 KGHDR and CDR2 SFDVKD. Trimming left V 4 bases short and J 2 bases short, with 8 bases between. CDR3 length: 15 amino acids. The data derive from a study of T-cell memory formation after mild COVID-19. cDNA libraries for TCR alpha and TCR beta, carrying sample barcodes and UMIs, came from 5'RACE with constant-segment primers. TCRdb reprocessed the 5' RACE reads with MiXCR, giving one entry per CDR3 protein. The table shows some 130,000 distinct CDR3 sequences, with about 5.9% occurring only once. Study conclusions and caveats: Pre-infection memory carried some responding clones, suggesting that cross-reactive memory joined.

This receptor was identified in an adult woman who had mild COVID-19 (a few samples of this study predate the infection). Cell type and time point are not known. This chain connects TRBV24-1 to TRBJ2-6; no clear D gene. Sequences were obtained from PBMCs or a T cell subset sorted from them (not recorded which). The CDR3 spells CATSDPRPGANVLTF. The CDR3 DNA is TGTGCCACCAGTGACCCCAGACCTGGGGCCAACGTCCTGACTTTC.